The 23 T cell receptor beta chains below all came from one sample that was sequenced in a study of CD8 T cells in ankylosing spondylitis. TCRdb re-derived calls from the 5' RACE reads in MiXCR, one entry per CDR3 protein. The table includes tens of thousands of distinct CDR3 sequences, under 5.5% detected once. The sequenced material came from blood, either unsorted or a sorted T cell fraction (not recorded which). Receptor source: a male donor with ankylosing spondylitis or in good health (not recorded which).

This clonotype has a count of ten or more. The chain couples TRBV18 to TRBJ2-2; D unclear. V was trimmed by 3 bases and J by 1 base, leaving 9 bases between them. Germline V gene data show CDR1 as KGHSH and CDR2 as LQKENI. This CDR3 spans 15 amino acids. Here the CDR3 reads CASSPPPKNTGELFF. CDR3 nucleotides: TGTGCCAGCTCACCTCCTCCGAAGAACACCGGGGAGCTGTTTTTT.

This clonotype appeared many times. The chain has TRBV20-1 and TRBJ1-2; the D is unclear. The CDR3 sequence is 13 residues long. The V gene lost 0 bases and the J gene lost 3 bases, with 8 bases spanning the gap. The germline CDR1 and CDR2 sequences are DFQATT and SNEGSKA (reference sequence). The CDR3 here is CSARDLQDYGYTF. The CDR3, as DNA: TGCAGTGCTAGAGATCTCCAGGACTATGGCTACACCTTC.

This clonotype appeared many times. This rearrangement joins TRBV2 to TRBJ1-2, with 7 bases that match TRBD1. CDR1 and CDR2 from the germline V gene are SNHLY and FYNNEI. This CDR3 contains 14 residues. After removal of 7 bases from V and 2 bases from J, the junction contained 7 bases not matched to a gene. The CDR3: CASILTGNNYGYTF. The CDR3 DNA is TGTGCCAGCATTCTGACAGGGAACAACTATGGCTACACCTTC.

Many counts were recorded for this clonotype. The chain joins TRBV11-2 to TRBJ2-2; D gene unclear. CDR1 is SGHAT, CDR2 FQNNGV, per germline. The CDR3 totals 13 residues. V lost 5 bases, J lost 3 bases, and 7 bases lay in between. CDR3 sequence (DNA): TGTGCCAGCAGCCCGCCGGACACCGGGGAGCTGTTTTTT. The encoded protein is CASSPPDTGELFF.

At least ten counts were recorded for this clonotype. This chain uses TRBV29-1 with TRBJ1-1, with no clear D. The length of the CDR3 is 15 residues. The germline CDR1 and CDR2 sequences are SQVTM and ANQGSEA. Trimming stripped 3 bases from V and 0 bases from J, with 14 bases between. CDR3 sequence: CSVDGGGHMNTEAFF. Here the CDR3 DNA reads TGCAGCGTTGATGGAGGCGGTCACATGAACACTGAAGCTTTCTTT.

This clonotype has at least ten counts. J is TRBJ2-6 and V is TRBV7-3; D not certain. Germline CDR1 reads SGHTA; CDR2 reads FQGTGA. CDR3 length: 13 residues. V was shortened by 5 bases and J by 0 bases, with 2 bases between the two germline ends. In DNA form, the CDR3 reads TGTGCCAGCAGCCACTCTGGGGCCAACGTCCTGACTTTC. This codes for CASSHSGANVLTF.

This clonotype came up many times. The chain joins TRBV5-1 to TRBJ2-3; TRBD1 might be the D (5 bases). The CDR3 spans 14 residues. Germline V gene data show CDR1 as SGHRS and CDR2 as YFSETQ. Trimming removed 0 bases at V and 3 bases at J, with 8 bases between. The CDR3: CASSLEAGTDTQYF. CDR3 DNA: TGCGCCAGCAGCTTGGAGGCAGGGACAGATACGCAGTATTTT. The full variable domain, rest sourced from reference TRBV5-1 and TRBJ2-3, is KAGVTQTPRYLIKTRGQQVTLSCSPISGHRSVSWYQQTPGQGLQFLFEYFSETQRNKGNFPGRFSGRQFSNSRSEMNVSTLELGDSALYLCASSLEAGTDTQYFGPGTRLTVL.

This clonotype has ten or more counts. For the CDR3, the DNA is TGTGCCAGCAGGGACGGGATACTAACCGGGGAGCTGTTTTTT. This encodes CASRDGILTGELFF. The rearrangement joins TRBV6-1 to TRBJ2-2; tentative D call: TRBD2 (5 bases). Germline values: CDR1 MNHNS, CDR2 SASEGT. Trimming stripped 6 bases from V and 5 bases from J, with 13 bases between. This CDR3 has 14 residues.

Ten or more counts support this clonotype. The J gene is TRBJ2-7, the V gene TRBV4-1, with 7 bases aligning to TRBD1. The V gene's germline CDR1 is MGHRA and CDR2 YSYEKL. Trimming at V came to 1 base and at J to 3 bases, leaving 3 bases not matched to a gene. The CDR3 is 14 residues long. CDR3 sequence reads: CASSQVTGVYEQYF. In DNA, the CDR3 is TGCGCCAGCAGCCAAGTAACAGGGGTCTACGAGCAGTACTTC.

At least ten counts were recorded for this clonotype. The chain has TRBV11-3 and TRBJ2-5; D is undetermined. The CDR3 contains 12 residues. V lost 8 bases to trimming and J lost 7 bases, with 14 bases between them. Germline-derived CDR1 and CDR2 are SGHNT and YENEEA. The CDR3 DNA reads as TGTGCCAGCGCCTCCGAACACGGGACCCAGTACTTC. Translation gives CASASEHGTQYF.

The sample holds many counts of this clonotype. J is TRBJ1-1 and V is TRBV28; D unresolved. The germline V and J ends were trimmed by 5 bases and 3 bases, with 19 bases remaining between them. The germline V gene has CDR1 MDHEN and CDR2 SYDVKM. CDR3 length: 16 amino acids. CDR3 amino acids: CASSGVYALGHTEAFF. For the CDR3, the DNA is TGTGCCAGCAGTGGGGTGTACGCGCTCGGGCACACTGAAGCTTTCTTT.

At least ten counts were recorded for this clonotype. CDR3 DNA sequence: TGTGCCAGCAGTTTGTGGGGGGGGGGTTTCTACAATGAGCAGTTCTTC. Translating it yields CASSLWGGGFYNEQFF. The chain recombines TRBV12-3 or TRBV12-4 with TRBJ2-1; TRBD2 matches at 7 bases. V gave up 3 bases and J gave up 3 bases; unmatched junction bases: 8. The CDR3 length is 16 residues.

The table lists this clonotype with many counts. A junction boundary mismatches the germline segment, possibly from a read error. This sequence joins TRBV5-1 and TRBJ2-7; TRBD1 aligns across 8 bases. The CDR3 has 15 amino acids. CDR1 and CDR2 from the germline V gene are SGHRS and YFSETQ. The DNA of the CDR3 is TGCGCCAGCAGCCTCGGGACAGGAGGTTCCTCCGAGCAGTACTTC. This codes for CASSLGTGGSSEQYF.

This clonotype was seen at least ten times. The V gene is TRBV6-5, the J gene TRBJ2-1; TRBD2 matches 9 bases. The V gene's germline CDR1 is MNHEY and CDR2 SVGAGI. The junction had 7 bases not matched to a gene; V was cut back by 0 bases and J by 7 bases. This CDR3 contains 16 residues. The DNA of the CDR3 is TGTGCCAGCAGTTACTCGCCAGCGGGGGGCAGGAATGAGCAGTTCTTC. This sequence encodes CASSYSPAGGRNEQFF.

This clonotype has a count of ten or more. This sequence joins TRBV28 and TRBJ2-7; TRBD1 might be the D (5 bases). The CDR3 is 14 amino acids. Germline loops: CDR1 MDHEN, CDR2 SYDVKM. V lost 5 bases, J lost 2 bases, and 13 bases lay in between. CDR3 sequence: CASSGGHFPYEQYF. Here the CDR3 DNA reads TGTGCCAGCAGTGGCGGACACTTTCCCTACGAGCAGTACTTC. The full variable domain, rest sourced from reference TRBV28 and TRBJ2-7, is DVKVTQSSRYLVKRTGEKVFLECVQDMDHENMFWYRQDPGLGLRLIYFSYDVKMKEKGDIPEGYSVSREKKERFSLILESASTNQTSMYLCASSGGHFPYEQYFGPGTRLTVT.

This clonotype has a handful of counts. The CDR3 coding sequence is TGTGCCTGGGATAGCGGGGGGGCGGGGACCGGGGAGCTGTTTTTT. Protein: CAWDSGGAGTGELFF. The chain uses TRBV30 and TRBJ2-2, with 11 positions matching TRBD2. The CDR3 totals 15 residues. Germline CDR1 and CDR2: GTSNPN and SVGIG (reference sequence). V lost 5 bases to trimming and J lost 5 bases; unmatched junction nucleotides: 7.

This clonotype was seen repeatedly, ten times or more. This chain uses TRBV28 with TRBJ1-2; weak D call: TRBD1 (6 bases). This CDR3 comprises 15 residues. V shed 7 bases and J shed 0 bases, with 15 bases lying between them. The V gene's germline CDR1 is MDHEN and CDR2 SYDVKM. The CDR3 region is CASNKGGIANYGYTF. The CDR3 nucleotides are TGTGCCAGCAACAAGGGGGGGATAGCTAACTATGGCTACACCTTC.

This clonotype was recorded many times. DNA for the CDR3: TGTGCCAGCAGGACGGGGGGGCATGAGACCCAGTACTTC. It encodes CASRTGGHETQYF. V is TRBV6-6 and J is TRBJ2-5; 8 bases are shared with TRBD2. V was clipped by 6 bases and J by 5 bases; unmatched bases: 5. The CDR3 runs to 13 residues. CDR1 MNHNY and CDR2 SVGAGI come from the germline V gene (reference sequence).

The rearrangement links TRBV29-1 to TRBJ2-5; D is undetermined. Germline CDR1 SQVTM, CDR2 ANQGSEA. V lost 5 bases and J lost 0, with 4 bases in between. The CDR3 sequence is 11 residues long. CDR3 bases: TGCAGCGTTCAGTACCAAGAGACCCAGTACTTC. Protein product: CSVQYQETQYF.

This clonotype was seen repeatedly, ten times or more. This chain joins TRBV5-1 and TRBJ2-3; 12 nucleotides align to TRBD2. Germline CDR1 and CDR2: SGHRS and YFSETQ. With 4 bases clipped from V and 5 bases from J, the junction kept 5 bases outside the gene matches. The CDR3 extends over 15 amino acids. DNA of the CDR3: TGCGCCAGCAGCATGACTAGCGGGGGAGTAGATACGCAGTATTTT. This encodes CASSMTSGGVDTQYF.

This clonotype was detected many times. The chain has TRBV5-6 and TRBJ2-5; D is perhaps TRBD1 (5 bases). The germline V and J ends were trimmed by 0 bases and 5 bases, with 14 bases remaining between them. The CDR3 consists of 15 residues. Germline CDR1 reads SGHDT; CDR2 reads YYEEEE. CDR3: CASSLAGRVYETQYF. The CDR3 DNA sequence: TGTGCCAGCAGCTTGGCTGGCAGGGTATACGAGACCCAGTACTTC.

This clonotype has ten or more counts. The chain carries TRBV20-1 and TRBJ2-3; the match to TRBD2 covers 8 bases. Germline V gene lookup returns CDR1 DFQATT and CDR2 SNEGSKA (reference sequence). V lost 3 bases and J lost 1; bases outside the gene matches: 12. This CDR3 has 17 residues. CDR3 DNA sequence: TGCAGTGCTAGCCCTCTGGGTAGCGGGGATGGCACAGATACGCAGTATTTT. Translation: CSASPLGSGDGTDTQYF.

This clonotype was counted many times. This chain links TRBV12-3 or TRBV12-4 with TRBJ2-1; D is unclear. CDR3 length: 11 residues. The ends were cut back, 0 bases at V and 9 bases at J, with 3 bases in the middle. CDR3 DNA: TGTGCCAGCAGTTTAGCGGCTGAGCAGTTCTTC. Translating it yields CASSLAAEQFF.